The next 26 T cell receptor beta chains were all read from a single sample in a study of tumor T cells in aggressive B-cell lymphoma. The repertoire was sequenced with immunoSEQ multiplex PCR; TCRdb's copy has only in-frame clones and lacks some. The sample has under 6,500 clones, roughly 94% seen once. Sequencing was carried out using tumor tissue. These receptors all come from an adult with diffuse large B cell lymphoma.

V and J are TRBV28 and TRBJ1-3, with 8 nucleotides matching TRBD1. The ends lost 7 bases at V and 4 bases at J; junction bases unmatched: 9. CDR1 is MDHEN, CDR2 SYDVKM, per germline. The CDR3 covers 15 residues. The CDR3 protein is CASTELQGDGNTIYF. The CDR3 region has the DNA TGTGCCAGCACCGAACTACAGGGGGACGGAAACACCATATATTTT. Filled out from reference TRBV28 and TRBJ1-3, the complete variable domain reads DVKVTQSSRYLVKRTGEKVFLECVQDMDHENMFWYRQDPGLGLRLIYFSYDVKMKEKGDIPEGYSVSREKKERFSLILESASTNQTSMYLCASTELQGDGNTIYFGEGSWLTVV.

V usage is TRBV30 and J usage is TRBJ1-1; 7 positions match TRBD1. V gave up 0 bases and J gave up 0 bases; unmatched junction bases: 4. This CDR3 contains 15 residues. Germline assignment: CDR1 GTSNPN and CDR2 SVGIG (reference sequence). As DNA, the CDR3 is TGTGCCTGGAGTGTAGGTGGGACAGTGAACACTGAAGCTTTCTTT. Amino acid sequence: CAWSVGGTVNTEAFF. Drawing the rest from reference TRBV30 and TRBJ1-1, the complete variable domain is SQTIHQWPATLVQPVGSPLSLECTVEGTSNPNLYWYRQAAGRGLQLLFYSVGIGQISSEVPQNLSASRPQDRQFILSSKKLLLSDSGFYLCAWSVGGTVNTEAFFGQGTRLTVV.

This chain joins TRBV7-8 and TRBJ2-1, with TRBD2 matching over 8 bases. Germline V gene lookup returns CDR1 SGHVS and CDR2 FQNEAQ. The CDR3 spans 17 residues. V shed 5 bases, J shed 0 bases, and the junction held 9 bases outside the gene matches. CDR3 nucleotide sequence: TGTGCCAGCAGCCAATGGACTAGCAGTAGCTCCTACAATGAGCAGTTCTTC. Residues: CASSQWTSSSSYNEQFF. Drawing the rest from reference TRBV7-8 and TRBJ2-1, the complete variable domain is GAGVSQSPRYKVAKRGQDVALRCDPISGHVSLFWYQQALGQGPEFLTYFQNEAQLDKSGLPSDRFFAERPEGSVSTLKIQRTQQEDSAVYLCASSQWTSSSSYNEQFFGPGTRLTVL.

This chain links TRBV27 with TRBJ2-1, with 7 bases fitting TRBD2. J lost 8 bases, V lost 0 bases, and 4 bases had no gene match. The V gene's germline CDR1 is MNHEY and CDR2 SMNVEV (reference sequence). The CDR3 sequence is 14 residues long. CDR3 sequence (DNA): TGTGCCAGCAGTTTATCGCGGGAGAGGGATGAGCAGTTCTTC. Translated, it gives CASSLSRERDEQFF.

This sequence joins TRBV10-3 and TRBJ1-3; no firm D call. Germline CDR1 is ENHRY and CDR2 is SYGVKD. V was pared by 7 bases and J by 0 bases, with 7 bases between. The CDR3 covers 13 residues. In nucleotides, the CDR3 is TGTGCCATCACCCGGAGCTCTGGAAACACCATATATTTT. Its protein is CAITRSSGNTIYF.

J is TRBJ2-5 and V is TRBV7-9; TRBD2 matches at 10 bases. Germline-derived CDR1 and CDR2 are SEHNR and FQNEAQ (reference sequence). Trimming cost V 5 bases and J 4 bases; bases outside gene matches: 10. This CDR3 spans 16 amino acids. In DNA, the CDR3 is TGTGCCAGCAGCCTTCTAGCGGGGGCCTGGGGAGAGACCCAGTACTTC. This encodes CASSLLAGAWGETQYF.

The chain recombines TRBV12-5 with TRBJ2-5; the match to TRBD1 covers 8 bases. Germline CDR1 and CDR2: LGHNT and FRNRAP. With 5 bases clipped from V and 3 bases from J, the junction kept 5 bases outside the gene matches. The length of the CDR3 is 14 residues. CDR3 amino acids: CASGRGQGEETQYF. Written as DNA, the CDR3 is TGTGCTAGTGGTCGAGGACAGGGAGAAGAGACCCAGTACTTC.

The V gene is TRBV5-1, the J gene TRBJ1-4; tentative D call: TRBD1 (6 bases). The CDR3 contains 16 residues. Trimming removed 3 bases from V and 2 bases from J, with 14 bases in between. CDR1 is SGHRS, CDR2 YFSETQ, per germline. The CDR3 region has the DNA TGCGCCAGCAGCTCAGAAGCGGGGGCCACTAATGAAAAACTGTTTTTT. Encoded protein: CASSSEAGATNEKLFF.

The CDR3 protein is CASSNRDRGKLFYEQYF. CDR3 in DNA: TGTGCCAGCAGTAACCGGGACAGGGGCAAGCTTTTCTACGAGCAGTACTTC. The chain joins TRBV28 to TRBJ2-7; 10 nucleotides align to TRBD1. CDR1 is MDHEN and CDR2 is SYDVKM in the germline V gene. The CDR3 length is 17 residues. V lost 5 bases to trimming and J lost 3 bases; unmatched junction nucleotides: 13. The variable domain in full, with the rest retrieved from reference TRBV28 and TRBJ2-7, is DVKVTQSSRYLVKRTGEKVFLECVQDMDHENMFWYRQDPGLGLRLIYFSYDVKMKEKGDIPEGYSVSREKKERFSLILESASTNQTSMYLCASSNRDRGKLFYEQYFGPGTRLTVT.

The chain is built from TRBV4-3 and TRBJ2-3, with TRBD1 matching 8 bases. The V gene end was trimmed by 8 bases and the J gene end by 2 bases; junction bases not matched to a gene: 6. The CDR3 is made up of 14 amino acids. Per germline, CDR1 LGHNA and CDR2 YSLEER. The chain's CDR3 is CASSNRGATDTQYF. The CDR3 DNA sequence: TGCGCCAGCTCTAACAGGGGGGCCACAGATACGCAGTATTTT.

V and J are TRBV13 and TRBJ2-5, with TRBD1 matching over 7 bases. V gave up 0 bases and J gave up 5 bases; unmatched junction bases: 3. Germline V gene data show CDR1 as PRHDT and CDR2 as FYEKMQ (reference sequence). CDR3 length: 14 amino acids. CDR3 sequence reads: CASSLGTGMETQYF. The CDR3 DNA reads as TGTGCCAGCAGCTTAGGGACAGGGATGGAGACCCAGTACTTC.

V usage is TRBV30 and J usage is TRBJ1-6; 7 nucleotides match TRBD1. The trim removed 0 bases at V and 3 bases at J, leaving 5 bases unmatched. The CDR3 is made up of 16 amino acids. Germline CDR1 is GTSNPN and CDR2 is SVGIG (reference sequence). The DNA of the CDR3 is TGTGCCTGGAGTGTATACGGGACAGACTATAATTCACCCCTCCACTTT. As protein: CAWSVYGTDYNSPLHF.

CDR3 sequence reads: CASSPGQGSAGAFF. The DNA for the CDR3 is TGTGCCAGCAGCCCGGGACAGGGGTCGGCCGGAGCTTTCTTT. This chain joins TRBV7-3 and TRBJ1-1, with 10 bases identical to TRBD1. V lost 5 bases, J lost 10 bases, and 10 bases stayed unmatched. CDR3 length: 14 residues. CDR1 and CDR2 (germline): SGHTA, FQGTGA.

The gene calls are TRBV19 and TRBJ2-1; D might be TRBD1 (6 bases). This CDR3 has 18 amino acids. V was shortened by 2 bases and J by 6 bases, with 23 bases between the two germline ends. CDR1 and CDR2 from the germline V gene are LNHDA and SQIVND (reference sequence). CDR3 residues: CASSISPPDSTGGNEQFF. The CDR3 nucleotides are TGTGCCAGTAGTATATCCCCACCGGACAGCACCGGCGGCAATGAGCAGTTCTTC.

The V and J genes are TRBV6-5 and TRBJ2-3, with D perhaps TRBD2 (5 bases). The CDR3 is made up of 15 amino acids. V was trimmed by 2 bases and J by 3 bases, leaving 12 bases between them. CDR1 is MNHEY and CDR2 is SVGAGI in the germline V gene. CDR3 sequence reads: CASSYRPLGTDTQYF. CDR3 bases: TGTGCCAGCAGTTACCGACCACTAGGGACAGATACGCAGTATTTT.

The CDR3 sequence: CASSLEDFNYGYTF. The CDR3, as DNA: TGTGCCAGCAGCTTAGAAGACTTCAACTATGGCTACACCTTC. The rearrangement links TRBV7-9 to TRBJ1-2, with D unclear. The V end lost 1 base, the J end lost 2 bases, and 8 bases lay between the germline ends. Germline assignment: CDR1 SEHNR and CDR2 FQNEAQ (reference sequence). The CDR3 contains 14 residues.

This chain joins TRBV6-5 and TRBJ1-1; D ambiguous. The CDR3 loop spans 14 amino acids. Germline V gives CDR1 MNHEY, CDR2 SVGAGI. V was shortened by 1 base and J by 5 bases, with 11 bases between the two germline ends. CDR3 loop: CASSYLEGGTEAFF. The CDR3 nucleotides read TGTGCCAGCAGTTACTTGGAGGGCGGTACTGAAGCTTTCTTT.

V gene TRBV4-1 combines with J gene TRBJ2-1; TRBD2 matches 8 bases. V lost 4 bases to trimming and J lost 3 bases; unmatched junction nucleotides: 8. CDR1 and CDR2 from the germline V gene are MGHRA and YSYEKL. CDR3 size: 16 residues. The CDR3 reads CASSRTPSGYYNEQFF. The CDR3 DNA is TGCGCCAGCAGCCGAACGCCTAGCGGGTACTACAATGAGCAGTTCTTC.

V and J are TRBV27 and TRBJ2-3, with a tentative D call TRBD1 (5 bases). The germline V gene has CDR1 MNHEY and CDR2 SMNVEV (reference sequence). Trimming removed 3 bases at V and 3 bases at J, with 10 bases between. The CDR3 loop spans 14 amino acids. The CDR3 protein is CASSFQGFTDTQYF. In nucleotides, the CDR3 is TGTGCCAGCAGTTTCCAGGGATTTACAGATACGCAGTATTTT.

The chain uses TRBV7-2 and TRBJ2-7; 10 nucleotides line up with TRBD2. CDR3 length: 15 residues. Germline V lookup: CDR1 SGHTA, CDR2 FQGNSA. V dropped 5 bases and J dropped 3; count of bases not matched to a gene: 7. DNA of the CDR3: TGTGCCAGCAGCCCAGTAGCGGGAGGATTCTACGAGCAGTACTTC. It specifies CASSPVAGGFYEQYF.

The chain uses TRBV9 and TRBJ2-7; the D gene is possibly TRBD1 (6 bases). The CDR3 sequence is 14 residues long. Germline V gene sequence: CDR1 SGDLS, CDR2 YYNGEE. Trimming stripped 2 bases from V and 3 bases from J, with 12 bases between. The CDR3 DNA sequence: TGTGCCAGCAGCGTTACGGACAGCTTCTACGAGCAGTACTTC. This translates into CASSVTDSFYEQYF. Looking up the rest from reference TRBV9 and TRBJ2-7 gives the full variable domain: DSGVTQTPKHLITATGQRVTLRCSPRSGDLSVYWYQQSLDQGLQFLIQYYNGEERAKGNILERFSAQQFPDLHSELNLSSLELGDSALYFCASSVTDSFYEQYFGPGTRLTVT.

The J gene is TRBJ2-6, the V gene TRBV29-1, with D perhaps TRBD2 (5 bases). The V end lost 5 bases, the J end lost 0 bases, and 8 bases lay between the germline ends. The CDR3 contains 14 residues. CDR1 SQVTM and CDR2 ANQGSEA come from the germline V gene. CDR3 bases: TGCAGCGTTCCCGGGGTCTCTGGGGCCAACGTCCTGACTTTC. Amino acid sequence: CSVPGVSGANVLTF. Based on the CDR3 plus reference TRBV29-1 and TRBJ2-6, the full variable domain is SAVISQKPSRDICQRGTSLTIQCQVDSQVTMMFWYRQQPGQSLTLIATANQGSEATYESGFVIDKFPISRPNLTFSTLTVSNMSPEDSSIYLCSVPGVSGANVLTFGAGSRLTVL.

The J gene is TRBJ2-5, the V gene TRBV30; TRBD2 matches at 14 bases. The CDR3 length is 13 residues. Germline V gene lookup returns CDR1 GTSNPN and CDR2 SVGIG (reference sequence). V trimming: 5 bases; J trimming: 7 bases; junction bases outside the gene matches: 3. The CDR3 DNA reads TGTGCCTGGGGGACTAGCGGGAGATGGACCCAGTACTTC. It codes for CAWGTSGRWTQYF.

CDR3 in amino acids: CASSLSSGGYTGELFF. The CDR3 coding sequence is TGTGCCAGCAGCTTATCTAGCGGGGGATACACCGGGGAGCTGTTTTTT. The V call is TRBV11-3, the J call TRBJ2-2; 10 bases align to TRBD2. Trimming cost V 2 bases and J 3 bases; bases outside gene matches: 3. This CDR3 has 16 amino acids. Germline assignment: CDR1 SGHNT and CDR2 YENEEA.

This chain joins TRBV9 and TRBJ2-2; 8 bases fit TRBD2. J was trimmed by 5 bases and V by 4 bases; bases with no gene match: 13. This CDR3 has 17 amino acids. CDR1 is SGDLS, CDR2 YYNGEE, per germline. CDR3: CASSPHSRAGVTGELFF. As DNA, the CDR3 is TGTGCCAGCAGCCCTCACTCAAGAGCGGGAGTAACCGGGGAGCTGTTTTTT.

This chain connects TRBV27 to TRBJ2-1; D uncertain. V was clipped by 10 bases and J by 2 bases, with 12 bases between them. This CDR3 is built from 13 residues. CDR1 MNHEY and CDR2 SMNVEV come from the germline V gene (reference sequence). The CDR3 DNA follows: TGTGCCACCTCCGGTCGGGCCTACAATGAGCAGTTCTTC. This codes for CATSGRAYNEQFF.